The source of this T cell receptor (beta chain) is a study of CD8+ T cells in alopecia areata. Study information: It was oral tofacitinib, at 5 to 10 mg twice daily, that treated patients received. Severity scoring for treated patients was based on the percentage of affected scalp area. Broader study findings: Scalp repertoires also include resident alphabeta T cells from normal skin. Treatment with tofacitinib significantly lowered scalp clonality and reduced expanded CD8+ clones among the top 100.

Sequencing templates came from extracted RNA that was reverse transcribed into cDNA. TCRdb's copy holds only in-frame clones and misses some; the assay was immunoSEQ multiplex PCR. The sample includes about 190,000 clones, around 58% of them seen just once. The V gene's germline CDR1 is SNHLY and CDR2 FYNNEI. Losses at the gene ends were 3 bases for V and 2 bases for J; bases not matched to a gene: 7. The CDR3 is 16 amino acids. The treatment: oral pan-JAK inhibitor, 5-10 mg twice daily. In this sample, this clone turned up a few times. The antigen is unknown. The clonotype originates from a human donor with alopecia areata. The chain has TRBV2 and TRBJ1-5; 7 bases line up with TRBD1. This material consisted of CD8+ T cells sorted from blood, taken at week 24, from a patient treated with tofacitinib. The CDR3 nucleotides are TGTGCCAGCAGTGAGGGGACAGCCAGGGGCAATCAGCCCCAGCATTTT. Translating it yields CASSEGTARGNQPQHF.